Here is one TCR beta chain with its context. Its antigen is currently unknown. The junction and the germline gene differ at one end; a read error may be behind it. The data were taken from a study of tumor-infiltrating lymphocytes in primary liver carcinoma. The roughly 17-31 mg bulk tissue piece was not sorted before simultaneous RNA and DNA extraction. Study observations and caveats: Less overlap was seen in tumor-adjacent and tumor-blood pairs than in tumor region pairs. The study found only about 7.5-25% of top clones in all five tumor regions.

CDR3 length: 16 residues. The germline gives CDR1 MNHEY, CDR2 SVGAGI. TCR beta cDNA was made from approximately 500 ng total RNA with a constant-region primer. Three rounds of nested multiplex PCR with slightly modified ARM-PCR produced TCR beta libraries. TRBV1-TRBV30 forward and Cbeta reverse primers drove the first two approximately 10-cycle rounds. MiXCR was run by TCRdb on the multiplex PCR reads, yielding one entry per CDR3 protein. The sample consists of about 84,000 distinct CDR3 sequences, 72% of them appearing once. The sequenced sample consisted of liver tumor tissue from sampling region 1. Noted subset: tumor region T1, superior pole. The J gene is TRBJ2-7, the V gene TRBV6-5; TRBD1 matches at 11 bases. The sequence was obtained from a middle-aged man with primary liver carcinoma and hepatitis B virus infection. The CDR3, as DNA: TGCGCCAGCAGTTACATGGCGGGACAGGGGGTCTACGAGCAGTACTTC. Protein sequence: CASSYMAGQGVYEQYF.